The entry that follows covers one TCR beta chain sequence. Its antigen remains unidentified. CDR1 is MNHNS and CDR2 is SASEGT in the germline V gene. The CDR3 totals 13 residues. V shed 11 bases and J shed 8 bases, with 19 bases lying between them. Donors ranged from 6 to 90 years old and were healthy Caucasians in Russia. Each sample had at least 7 million PBMCs isolated. With a J-beta primer mix and a sample-barcoded 5' primer, a second PCR ran about 7 to 12 cycles. TCRdb reanalysed the 5' RACE reads using MiXCR and keeps one entry per CDR3 protein. The sample includes 1,500,000 or so distinct CDR3 sequences, around 40% of them seen just once. The entry originates in a study of blood T cells in healthy people across ages. Study as a whole: Capture by template switching was about one barcoded beta molecule per two T cells.

Study-wide results and caveats: Diversity of TCR beta per million T cells declined in a roughly linear way with age.

The rearrangement links TRBV6-1 to TRBJ2-1; possibly TRBD1 for D (5 bases). The material sequenced was blood. The sequence derives from a woman aged 18-29 years in good health. CDR3 protein: CAGARQLKDEQFF. The CDR3 coding sequence is TGTGCCGGGGCTCGCCAGTTGAAGGATGAGCAGTTCTTC.